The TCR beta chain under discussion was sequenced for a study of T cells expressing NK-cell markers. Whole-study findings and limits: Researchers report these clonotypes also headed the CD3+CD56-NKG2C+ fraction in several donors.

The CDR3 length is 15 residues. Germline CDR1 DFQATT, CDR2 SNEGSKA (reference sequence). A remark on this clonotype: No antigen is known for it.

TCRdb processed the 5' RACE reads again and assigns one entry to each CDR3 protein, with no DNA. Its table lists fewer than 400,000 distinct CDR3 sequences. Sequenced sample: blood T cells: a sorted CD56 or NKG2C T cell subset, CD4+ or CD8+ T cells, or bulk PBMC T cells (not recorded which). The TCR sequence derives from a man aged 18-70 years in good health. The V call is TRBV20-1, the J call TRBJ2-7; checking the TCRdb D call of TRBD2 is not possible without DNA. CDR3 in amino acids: CSARGTGESLYEQYF.